This TCR beta chain was recovered during a study of cytomegalovirus exposure and HLA in healthy donors. V trimming: 6 bases; J trimming: 3 bases; junction bases outside the gene matches: 3. The CDR3 consists of 13 residues. Germline V gene data show CDR1 as ENHRY and CDR2 as SYGVKD. Findings of the study overall: Most TCR beta V segments were productive about 87% or about 30% of the time in an earlier analysis. Presence/absence analyses assumed roughly uniform sequencing depth across donors. TCR beta chain V- and J-gene trimming was linked, in a later analysis, to a missense variant in DCLRE1C.

As concerns this clone: Its cognate antigen is unknown.

The PCR was carried out with 60 Vbeta primers and 13 Jbeta primers. Repertoires were generated with immunoSEQ multiplex PCR, while TCRdb's copy carries only in-frame clones and drops some. The profile shows 100,000 to 150,000 clones, around 82% of them singletons. The sample taken for sequencing was PBMCs. This sequence was found in a female donor in good health and CMV-seronegative. The chain employs TRBV10-3 and TRBJ2-3, with 7 bases fitting TRBD2. CDR3: CAIRLAATDTQYF. CDR3 in DNA: TGTGCCATCAGGCTAGCGGCTACAGATACGCAGTATTTT.